This T cell receptor (beta chain) was profiled in a study of blood T cell repertoires in COVID-19. The protocol was immunoSEQ multiplex PCR, while the TCRdb copy is restricted to in-frame clones and leaves out a portion. The table includes approximately 300,000 clones, about 93% detected once. Losses at the gene ends were 4 bases for V and 0 bases for J; bases not matched to a gene: 4. Looked up from germline, CDR1 is GTSNPN and CDR2 is SVGIG (reference sequence). The CDR3 consists of 14 residues. The receptor was derived from a woman aged 25 to 39 with COVID-19, enrolled during active disease. J is TRBJ2-3 and V is TRBV30, with TRBD1 matching over 7 bases. Material for sequencing was peripheral blood. CDR3 amino acids: CAWNRGTSTDTQYF. In nucleotides, the CDR3 is TGTGCCTGGAACAGGGGCACTAGCACAGATACGCAGTATTTT.